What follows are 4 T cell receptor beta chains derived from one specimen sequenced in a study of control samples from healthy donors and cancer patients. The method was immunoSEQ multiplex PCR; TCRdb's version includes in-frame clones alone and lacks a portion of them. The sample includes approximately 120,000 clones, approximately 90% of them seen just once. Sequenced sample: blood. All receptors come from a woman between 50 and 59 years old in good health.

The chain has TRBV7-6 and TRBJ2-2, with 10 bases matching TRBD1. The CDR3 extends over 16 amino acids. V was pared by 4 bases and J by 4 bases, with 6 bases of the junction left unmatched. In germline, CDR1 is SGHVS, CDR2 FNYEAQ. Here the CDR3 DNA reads TGTGCCAGCAGCTCGGGACAGGGGATTAGCACCGGGGAGCTGTTTTTT. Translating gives CASSSGQGISTGELFF.

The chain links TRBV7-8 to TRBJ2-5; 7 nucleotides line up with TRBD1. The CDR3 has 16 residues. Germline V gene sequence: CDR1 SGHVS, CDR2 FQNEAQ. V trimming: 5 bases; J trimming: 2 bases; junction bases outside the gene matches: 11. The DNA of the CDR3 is TGTGCCAGCAGCACCCGCGTAGGACAGGTTCAAGAGACCCAGTACTTC. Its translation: CASSTRVGQVQETQYF.

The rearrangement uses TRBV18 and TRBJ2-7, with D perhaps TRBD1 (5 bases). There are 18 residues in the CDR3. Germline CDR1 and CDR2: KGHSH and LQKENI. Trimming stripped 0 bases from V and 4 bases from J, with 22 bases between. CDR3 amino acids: CASSPPFLDTSIFYEQYF. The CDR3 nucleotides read TGTGCCAGCTCACCACCGTTTTTGGACACATCGATTTTTTACGAGCAGTACTTC.

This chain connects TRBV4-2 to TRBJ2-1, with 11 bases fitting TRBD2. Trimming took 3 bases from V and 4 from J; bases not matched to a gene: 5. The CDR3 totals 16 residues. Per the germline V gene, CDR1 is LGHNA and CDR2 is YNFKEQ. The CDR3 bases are TGTGCCAGCAGCCAGGCCACTAGCGGGGGTTACAATGAGCAGTTCTTC. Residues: CASSQATSGGYNEQFF.